The 4 T cell receptor beta chains in this list originate from one sample, sequenced in a study of blood T cell repertoires in COVID-19. The method was immunoSEQ multiplex PCR; TCRdb's version includes in-frame clones alone and lacks a portion of them. The sample lists roughly 200,000 clones; roughly 73% were seen once. Sequenced sample: peripheral blood. These receptors were taken from an elderly woman with active or convalescent COVID-19.

The gene calls are TRBV6-4 and TRBJ2-2, with 12 bases that match TRBD2. After removal of 3 bases from V and 5 bases from J, the junction contained 4 bases not matched to a gene. The CDR3 runs 16 residues. CDR1 and CDR2 from the germline V gene are MRHNA and SNTAGT. The CDR3, as DNA: TGTGCCAGCAGTGAGACTAGCGGGGGAAAGACCGGGGAGCTGTTTTTT. It codes for CASSETSGGKTGELFF.

The genes are TRBV10-3 and TRBJ2-5; possible D gene TRBD2, 6 bases. Germline assignment: CDR1 ENHRY and CDR2 SYGVKD. The V gene lost 3 bases and the J gene lost 5 bases, with 16 bases spanning the gap. The CDR3 totals 15 residues. The CDR3 region is CAISERGGGGETQYF. CDR3 coding DNA: TGTGCCATCAGTGAAAGGGGAGGAGGCGGCGAGACCCAGTACTTC.

This clone was picked up a small number of times. This chain uses TRBV28 with TRBJ1-2; TRBD1 is a possible D gene (5 bases). This CDR3 region has 14 residues. Trimming took off 7 bases at V and 4 bases at J, with 16 bases between the two ends. Germline values: CDR1 MDHEN, CDR2 SYDVKM. CDR3 region: CASTTPGVLYGYTF. The CDR3 nucleotides read TGTGCCAGCACCACCCCGGGGGTGCTCTATGGCTACACCTTC.

This clone was counted at least ten times. This rearrangement joins TRBV27 to TRBJ2-2; no clear D gene. Trimming left V 3 bases short and J 4 bases short, with 6 bases between. The CDR3 totals 13 residues. Per germline, CDR1 MNHEY and CDR2 SMNVEV (reference sequence). The CDR3 DNA follows: TGTGCCAGCAGTTTGCAGATCACCGGGGAGCTGTTTTTT. Amino acid sequence: CASSLQITGELFF.